This paragraph covers one T cell receptor (beta chain) sequence. This clonotype was observed a few times. The specificity of this receptor is unknown. It has no much larger one-base neighbor in the sample; base qualities were not kept. Reading the label with the study, this specimen's treatment or condition is: approximately 11-day PBMC culture with coronavirus spike peptide pools or control peptides (ViraFEST assay). To expand antigen-specific T cells with peptide pools and then pick out the expanded clonotypes through TCR sequencing, the study relied on the ViraFEST assay. Positive SARS-CoV-2 PCR tests in the convalescent patients dated from March to December 2020, before Alpha, Beta and Delta variants emerged in the United States. About 2 million PBMCs per well were cultured in IMDM with approximately 5.5% human AB serum and 8 to 10 IU/ml IL-2, plus 10 ug/ml peptide pools. On days 3 and 7, half of the culture medium was replaced with fresh IL-2-containing medium. After 10 days of culture, CD4+ T cells were isolated by negative selection with the EasySep CD4+ T cell isolation kit. Ficoll-Paque Plus gradient centrifugation was used to isolate PBMCs from whole blood, and the isolated PBMCs were then either used fresh or cryopreserved at -140C. Each culture condition was generally run in triplicate wells.

CDR1 and CDR2 are drawn from the germline V gene (reference sequence): DFQATT, SNEGSKA. Including cysteine and phenylalanine, the CDR3 has 15 amino acids. Only the CDR3 DNA stays, 45 bases, in frame from base 1. Relative to germline, V is 6 bases shorter and J is 2 bases shorter, with 19 bases between their ends. The data derive from a study of vaccination and CD4 T cells after COVID-19 (dated by TCRdb to the early 2020s). Study-level background: SARS-CoV-2 positivity had been established in the convalescent patients by nasal swab PCR, and mild disease was recorded in roughly ten of these patients and severe disease in one. In roughly 11 COVID-19 convalescent patients and 4 infection-naive healthy vaccine recipients, the spike-specific CD4+ TCR repertoire before mRNA vaccination was compared with the repertoire after mRNA vaccination. Control cultures used a CEFX viral epitope pool as positive control, an HIV-1 Nef peptide pool as negative control, or no peptide. Post-COVID blood samples from convalescent patients were collected a median of about 100 days after diagnosis, with a range of 35 to 161 days. The convalescent cohort included six males and four females, with two Hispanic individuals, seven Caucasians, two Asians and one multiracial person. Participants received two doses of either the Pfizer-BioNTech BNT162b2 vaccine (n=8) or the Moderna mRNA-1273 vaccine (n=2). Culture stimuli were overlapping spike peptide pools from SARS-CoV-2 and from the common cold coronaviruses HCoV-NL63, HCoV-OC43 and HCoV-229E. The time from the second vaccine dose to post-vaccine blood sampling had a median of around 72 days and ranged from about 13 to 250 days.

Study-wide findings and limitations: In convalescent patients, nearly all vaccine-specific clones (304 of 307) were found to be mono-reactive for SARS-CoV-2 spike rather than cross-reactive with common cold coronaviruses. Among the post-vaccine SARS-CoV-2-reactive clones in convalescent patients, a median roughly 85% showed up only after vaccination, which suggests vaccine-specific priming. Relatively few convalescent patients were included in the study, and early timepoints after natural infection were not analyzed. The median number of SARS-CoV-2-reactive clonotypes rose from under 25 after infection to 30 to 45 after vaccination, but the change was not significant.

Libraries were made using PCR. TCR sequencing of DNA from cultured CD4+ T cells used the Oncomine TCR Beta short-read assay at the Johns Hopkins FTIC core. Genomic DNA was extracted from the cultured CD4+ T cells with the QIAamp micro DNA kit. Oncomine TCR Beta libraries made from cultured CD4+ T cells were pooled using unique dual indexes and sequenced on an Illumina iSeq 100. Per the original workflow: Non-productive sequences were removed, and CDR3s not starting with C, not ending with F or W, or shorter than 7 amino acids were discarded. Antigen-specific clonotypes were identified using the MANAFEST web application through comparison of peptide-stimulated wells with reference and other culture wells. For a clone to be called positive, the clone needed an FDR below 0.05, an odds ratio above 5, and a productive frequency above 0.1% in at least two of three replicate wells. A clonotype was classed as cross-reactive if the clonotype showed significant expansion both in SARS-CoV-2 spike wells and in at least one common cold coronavirus spike condition. Similarity between CDR3 sequences was evaluated in R version 3.6.1 using Levenshtein distances (stringdist) and unrooted phylogenetic trees (ape). Through fastp at Q25 and MiXCR, TCRdb rebuilt clones from the public reads, retaining in-frame beta chains. Identical CDR3 proteins give one entry, which carries the most common genes and DNA. TCRdb assigned the V and J calls; the authors' analysis was not used. The sample table shows under 15,000 distinct CDR3 sequences, and approximately 50% are seen once. Roughly 19% of the sample comes from the top ten.

The receptor was isolated from a human donor who had recovered from COVID-19. The sequence joins TRBV20-1 to TRBJ1-1, and the D gene may be TRBD1, 5 bases matching. Material for sequencing was CD4+ T cells from blood, cultured in vitro. The nucleotide sequence is given as TGCAGTGCGCAGACAGCTTACTTAGTAAACACTGAAGCTTTCTTT. It translates as CSAQTAYLVNTEAFF.